This TCR beta chain was identified in a study of shared clonotypes between healthy human individuals. CDR3 size: 13 residues. Germline CDR1 reads SGDLS; CDR2 reads YYNGEE. V was pared by 7 bases and J by 5 bases, with 14 bases between. Evenly divided among several immunoSEQ plates was the genomic DNA of each subset. Generated by immunoSEQ multiplex PCR, the TCRdb table keeps only in-frame clones and is missing some. The sample includes about 700,000 clones, about 90% of them seen just once. Findings of the study overall: Generally, estimated richness proved larger in naive subsets than it did in memory subsets.

Cells designated naive CD8 were CD45RO-negative and were positively selected for CCR7, with terminally differentiated effector memory CD45RA+ cells excluded. Comment on this clone: What it recognizes is unknown.

Sequenced material: naive CD8+ T cells sorted from blood. The clonotype was recovered from a man under 40 in good health. This sequence joins TRBV9 and TRBJ2-3; possibly TRBD2 for D (5 bases). CDR3 residues: CASGVGEGDTQYF. The CDR3 coding sequence is TGTGCCAGCGGGGTGGGAGAGGGAGATACGCAGTATTTT.